The source of this T cell receptor beta chain is a study of response to subunit inactivated influenza vaccine (dated by TCRdb to between 2017 and 2018). Notes on the research overall: Deep quantitative profiling of the T cell receptor repertoire was used in the study to follow responses to a trivalent subunit inactivated influenza vaccine. Study-wide conclusions, independent of this receptor: The authors proposed that each seasonal influenza vaccination may bring in only a limited number of new T cells.

Remarks on this clonotype: Its antigen target is currently unknown. Nothing much larger sits one base from this clone, and base qualities are not available.

The library came from RT-PCR. TCRdb shows the sequencer as Illumina HiSeq 2500. TCRdb's own reprocessing of the public reads used fastp at Q25 and MiXCR and kept productive beta chains. Rows are combined by CDR3 protein, so each entry shows the most common genes and DNA. The sample table shows about 500,000 distinct CDR3 sequences, and 15% to 20% are seen once. In total, the top ten clones hold roughly 3% of the sample. The CDR3 holds 11 amino acids from the cysteine to the phenylalanine. The entry retains the CDR3 DNA only, 33 bases that are in frame from base 1. V is shortened by 6 bases, J by 9 bases, and the region joining them spans 15 bases. Reading the germline V gene (reference sequence) gives CDR1 DFQATT and CDR2 SNEGSKA.

The clonotype comes from a man in his fifties or sixties who received an inactivated influenza vaccine. Donor details come from another sample of the same person, matched by shared clones. The chain uses TRBV20-1 and TRBJ2-7, with TRBD2 perhaps the D gene, on 5 matching bases. Specimen: CD4+ T cells sorted from PBMCs, collected around 25 months after vaccination. The DNA sequence is given as TGCAGTGCCTCGAGCCGCGCGGGGCAGTACTTC. It translates as CSASSRAGQYF.